The clone carrying this T cell receptor (beta chain) has ten or more counts. Semi-nested PCR with Nested Universal Primer A followed constant-region reverse priming of full-length variable regions. Via MiXCR, TCRdb re-called the 5' RACE reads, giving one row per CDR3 protein. The sample contains 30,000 to 35,000 distinct CDR3 sequences, over 25% of which appear only once. CDR3 length: 15 residues. Germline V lookup: CDR1 SQVTM, CDR2 ANQGSEA. The V gene end was trimmed by 7 bases and the J gene end by 5 bases; junction bases not matched to a gene: 10. Treg sorting used a CD4+CD25+CD127-/low gate. The sample comprised tumor-infiltrating Tregs sorted from the breast tumor. The gene calls are TRBV29-1 and TRBJ2-3; 12 nucleotides line up with TRBD1. This TCR was recovered from a female donor with breast cancer. CDR3: CSAGGQGAEQDTQYF. The CDR3 DNA reads TGCAGCGCCGGGGGACAGGGGGCGGAACAAGATACGCAGTATTTT.